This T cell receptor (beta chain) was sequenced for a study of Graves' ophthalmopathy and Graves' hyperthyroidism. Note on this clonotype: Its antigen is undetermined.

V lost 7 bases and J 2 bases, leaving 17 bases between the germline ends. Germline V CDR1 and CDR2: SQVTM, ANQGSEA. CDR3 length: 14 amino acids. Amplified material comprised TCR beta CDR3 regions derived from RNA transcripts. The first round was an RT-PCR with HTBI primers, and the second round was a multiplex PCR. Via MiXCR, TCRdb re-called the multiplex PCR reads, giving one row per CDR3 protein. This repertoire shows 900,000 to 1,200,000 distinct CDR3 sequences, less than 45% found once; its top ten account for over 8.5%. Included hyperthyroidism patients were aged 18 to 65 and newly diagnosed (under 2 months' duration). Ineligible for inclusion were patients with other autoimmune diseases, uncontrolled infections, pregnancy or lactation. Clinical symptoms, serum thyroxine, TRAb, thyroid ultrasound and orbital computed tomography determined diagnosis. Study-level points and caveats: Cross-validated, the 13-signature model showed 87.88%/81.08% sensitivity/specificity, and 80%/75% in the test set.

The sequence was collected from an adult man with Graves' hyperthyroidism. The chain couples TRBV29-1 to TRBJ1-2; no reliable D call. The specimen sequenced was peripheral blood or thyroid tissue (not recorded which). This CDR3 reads CSANPREGNYGYTF. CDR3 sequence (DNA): TGCAGCGCCAACCCCCGGGAAGGCAACTATGGCTACACCTTC.